The next 22 T cell receptor beta chains were all read from a single sample in a study of early T cells in non-severe SARS-CoV-2 infection (dated by TCRdb to the early 2020s). The library was built by means of 5' RACE. The run used a NextSeq 500. TCRdb redid the processing of the public reads, applying fastp at Q25 and MiXCR, and retained in-frame beta chains. Every entry covers one CDR3 protein and lists the most common genes and DNA from its rows. This sample is represented by under 90,000 distinct CDR3 sequences; 12% to 15% of them were singletons. The ten top clones hold about 6.1% of the sample. Sequencing was done on a sample of whole blood. The source is an adult who was a healthcare worker with PCR-confirmed SARS-CoV-2 infection or an uninfected control (not recorded which).

CDR3 DNA sequence: TGCAGCGTGGCCCTAGCGTCGTACGAGCAGTACTTC. It is translated as CSVALASYEQYF. This rearrangement joins TRBV29-1 to TRBJ2-7; a weak D match, TRBD2 (6 bases). The length of the CDR3 is 12 residues. Germline assignment: CDR1 SQVTM and CDR2 ANQGSEA. V was trimmed by 6 bases and J by 4 bases, leaving 13 bases between them.

This clonotype came up a few times. V usage is TRBV28 and J usage is TRBJ1-1; TRBD1 agrees at 7 bases. Trimming cost V 3 bases and J 0 bases; bases outside gene matches: 7. The CDR3 is 16 residues long. Germline loops: CDR1 MDHEN, CDR2 SYDVKM. The CDR3 protein is CASSFPRQGMNTEAFF. In nucleotides, the CDR3 is TGTGCCAGCAGTTTCCCTCGACAGGGTATGAACACTGAAGCTTTCTTT.

In this sample, this clonotype turned up a few times. The gene calls are TRBV30 and TRBJ2-7; tentatively, D is TRBD1 or TRBD2 (6 bases each). Trimming pared 0 bases from V and 0 bases from J, leaving 12 bases between. From germline, CDR1 is GTSNPN and CDR2 SVGIG (reference sequence). CDR3 size: 15 residues. The CDR3 sequence: CAWSVGGPSSYEQYF. For the CDR3, the DNA is TGTGCCTGGAGTGTAGGGGGGCCCAGCTCCTACGAGCAGTACTTC.

The chain links TRBV6-2 or TRBV6-3 to TRBJ2-3; D is tentatively TRBD1 or TRBD2 (5 bases each). V was pared by 5 bases and J by 0 bases, with 12 bases between. The CDR3 sequence is 15 residues long. Germline-derived CDR1 and CDR2 are MNHEY and SVGEGT. The CDR3, as DNA: TGTGCCAGCAGTCACGGGGACGCTAGCACAGATACGCAGTATTTT. It translates to CASSHGDASTDTQYF.

The chain combines TRBV12-3 or TRBV12-4 with TRBJ2-3; 10 nucleotides match TRBD1. CDR3 size: 16 residues. With 6 bases clipped from V and 6 bases from J, the junction kept 12 bases outside the gene matches. Here the CDR3 DNA reads TGTGCCAGCAGCCCCCCCGGGACAGGGGTATTCGATACGCAGTATTTT. Its translation: CASSPPGTGVFDTQYF.

This clonotype was observed a handful of times. The rearrangement uses TRBV6-2 or TRBV6-3 and TRBJ2-5, with D unresolved. The germline V and J ends were trimmed by 5 bases and 4 bases, with 11 bases remaining between them. This CDR3 comprises 13 residues. Germline V gene sequence: CDR1 MNHEY, CDR2 SVGEGT. Here the CDR3 reads CASSPWWGETQYF. Written as DNA, the CDR3 is TGTGCCAGCAGTCCCTGGTGGGGAGAGACCCAGTACTTC.

This clonotype was counted only a few times. V usage is TRBV7-6 and J usage is TRBJ1-1; TRBD1 is a possible D gene (5 bases). The germline V gene has CDR1 SGHVS and CDR2 FNYEAQ. The CDR3 extends over 14 amino acids. V lost 4 bases and J 2 bases, leaving 11 bases between the germline ends. The CDR3 protein is CASSYGDGNTEAFF. The CDR3 DNA sequence: TGTGCCAGCAGCTACGGGGACGGAAACACTGAAGCTTTCTTT.

On this clonotype itself: One end of the junction does not line up with germline, which may come from a read error. The V call is TRBV10-3, the J call TRBJ2-7, with 7 bases matching TRBD2. CDR1 ENHRY and CDR2 SYGVKD come from the germline V gene. The CDR3 consists of 12 residues. The CDR3, as DNA: TGTGCCATCAGTGAGTCCGGCGGGACTAAAATTTTC. It codes for CAISESGGTKIF.

This clonotype appeared a few times. V usage is TRBV12-3 or TRBV12-4 and J usage is TRBJ2-3; 9 positions agree with TRBD1. V trimming: 6 bases; J trimming: 4 bases; junction bases outside the gene matches: 11. CDR3 length: 16 residues. The CDR3 reads CASSPRQGGNSDTQYF. DNA of the CDR3: TGTGCCAGCAGCCCAAGACAGGGGGGGAATTCAGATACGCAGTATTTT.

This clonotype was counted ten times or more. This chain joins TRBV30 and TRBJ1-1, with a tentative D call TRBD1 (5 bases). V was pared by 4 bases and J by 7 bases, with 7 bases between. The V gene's germline CDR1 is GTSNPN and CDR2 SVGIG (reference sequence). This CDR3 region has 10 residues. CDR3: CAWNRNEAFF. CDR3 DNA sequence: TGTGCCTGGAACAGGAATGAAGCTTTCTTT.

This clonotype was found a few times. The chain couples TRBV19 to TRBJ1-5; 7 bases are shared with TRBD1. Trimming cost V 5 bases and J 8 bases; bases outside gene matches: 12. The CDR3 contains 15 residues. Germline CDR1 LNHDA, CDR2 SQIVND (reference sequence). DNA of the CDR3: TGTGCCAGTAGTTCCTCATCCAGGGGGATGGAGCCCCAGCATTTT. This encodes CASSSSSRGMEPQHF. The full variable domain, its missing parts supplied by reference TRBV19 and TRBJ1-5, is DGGITQSPKYLFRKEGQNVTLSCEQNLNHDAMYWYRQDPGQGLRLIYYSQIVNDFQKGDIAEGYSVSREKKESFPLTVTSAQKNPTAFYLCASSSSSRGMEPQHFGDGTRLSIL.

The chain employs TRBV18 and TRBJ2-7; D unresolved. The germline V gene has CDR1 KGHSH and CDR2 LQKENI. Trimming stripped 3 bases from V and 5 bases from J, with 11 bases between. The CDR3 length is 13 residues. The CDR3 sequence: CASSPERVHEQYF. The CDR3 bases are TGTGCCAGCTCACCTGAAAGGGTCCACGAGCAGTACTTC.

The rearrangement uses TRBV4-1 and TRBJ2-3; perhaps TRBD2 as D (6 bases). Trimming removed 2 bases from V and 6 bases from J, with 15 bases in between. The germline V gene encodes CDR1 MGHRA and CDR2 YSYEKL. The CDR3 contains 15 residues. Here the CDR3 DNA reads TGCGCCAGCAGCCAAATGTACCGGGGACTCGATACGCAGTATTTT. Protein: CASSQMYRGLDTQYF.

This clonotype has a handful of counts. The rearrangement uses TRBV3-1 and TRBJ2-6; tentative D call: TRBD1 (6 bases). Germline lookup yields CDR1 LGHDT and CDR2 YNNKEL (reference sequence). The V gene lost 5 bases and the J gene lost 6 bases, with 8 bases spanning the gap. The CDR3 contains 13 residues. CDR3 amino acids: CASSSGVANVLTF. CDR3 bases: TGTGCCAGCAGCTCAGGGGTGGCCAACGTCCTGACTTTC.

This rearrangement joins TRBV7-9 to TRBJ1-2; D is uncertain. The germline gives CDR1 SEHNR, CDR2 FQNEAQ (reference sequence). The CDR3 is 14 amino acids. Trimming removed 6 bases from V and 1 base from J, with 12 bases in between. The CDR3 protein is CASSPARINYGYTF. The CDR3 DNA reads as TGTGCCAGCAGTCCTGCCCGAATTAACTATGGCTACACCTTC. Looking up the rest from reference TRBV7-9 and TRBJ1-2 gives the full variable domain: DTGVSQNPRHKITKRGQNVTFRCDPISEHNRLYWYRQTLGQGPEFLTYFQNEAQLEKSRLLSDRFSAERPKGSFSTLEIQRTEQGDSAMYLCASSPARINYGYTFGSGTRLTVV.

This clonotype came up many times. This sequence joins TRBV20-1 and TRBJ2-7; 9 positions match TRBD1. Germline V gene data show CDR1 as DFQATT and CDR2 as SNEGSKA (reference sequence). The junction had 8 bases not matched to a gene; V was cut back by 3 bases and J by 2 bases. There are 15 residues in the CDR3. The CDR3, as DNA: TGCAGTGCTAGGGGGGACAGGGAACAGACCTACGAGCAGTACTTC. This translates into CSARGDREQTYEQYF.

The table lists this clonotype with many counts. V gene TRBV6-2 or TRBV6-3 combines with J gene TRBJ1-1; a weak D match, TRBD1 (5 bases). The CDR3 has 17 residues. V was cut by 7 bases and J by 0 bases, with 21 bases left in between. Germline lookup yields CDR1 MNHEY and CDR2 SVGEGT. Here the CDR3 DNA reads TGTGCCAGCAAACGGGGGTACGAGGGGCTGATGAACACTGAAGCTTTCTTT. It yields the protein CASKRGYEGLMNTEAFF.

This clonotype was found a few times. The rearrangement joins TRBV5-8 to TRBJ2-1; D is ambiguous. Trimming cost V 5 bases and J 5 bases, with 11 bases left between them. This CDR3 has 13 amino acids. CDR1 and CDR2 from the germline V gene are SGHTS and YDEGEE. CDR3 in amino acids: CASSSDTDNEQFF. CDR3 DNA: TGTGCCAGCAGTTCAGACACTGACAATGAGCAGTTCTTC.

The V call is TRBV7-9, the J call TRBJ2-1; no firm D call. V gave up 4 bases and J gave up 5 bases, with 18 bases separating them. The CDR3 spans 16 residues. Germline values: CDR1 SEHNR, CDR2 FQNEAQ (reference sequence). The CDR3 loop reads CASSSKSGVLDNEQFF. DNA of the CDR3: TGTGCCAGCAGCTCAAAATCTGGGGTGTTGGACAATGAGCAGTTCTTC.

This clonotype was found many times. V gene TRBV11-3 combines with J gene TRBJ2-1; TRBD2 matches at 8 bases. The CDR3 contains 16 residues. V gave up 1 base and J gave up 2 bases; unmatched junction bases: 4. Germline V CDR1 and CDR2: SGHNT, YENEEA. The CDR3 loop reads CASSLGLARTYNEQFF. In DNA, the CDR3 is TGTGCCAGCAGCTTAGGACTAGCGAGAACCTACAATGAGCAGTTCTTC.

This clonotype was recorded a few times. The V and J genes are TRBV10-3 and TRBJ1-1, with no clear D. CDR3 length: 14 residues. V gave up 2 bases and J gave up 4 bases, with 11 bases separating them. The germline V gene encodes CDR1 ENHRY and CDR2 SYGVKD. The CDR3 coding sequence is TGTGCCATCAGTGAGGGTAGGGCCACCACTGAAGCTTTCTTT. As protein: CAISEGRATTEAFF.

The chain employs TRBV12-5 and TRBJ2-2; D possibly uses TRBD1 or TRBD2 (5 bases each). Trimming took 1 base from V and 2 from J, leaving 11 bases between them. Germline CDR1 LGHNT, CDR2 FRNRAP. The CDR3 consists of 16 residues. Here the CDR3 DNA reads TGTGCTAGTGGTTTGGCGGGGACGGGTAACACCGGGGAGCTGTTTTTT. It encodes CASGLAGTGNTGELFF.